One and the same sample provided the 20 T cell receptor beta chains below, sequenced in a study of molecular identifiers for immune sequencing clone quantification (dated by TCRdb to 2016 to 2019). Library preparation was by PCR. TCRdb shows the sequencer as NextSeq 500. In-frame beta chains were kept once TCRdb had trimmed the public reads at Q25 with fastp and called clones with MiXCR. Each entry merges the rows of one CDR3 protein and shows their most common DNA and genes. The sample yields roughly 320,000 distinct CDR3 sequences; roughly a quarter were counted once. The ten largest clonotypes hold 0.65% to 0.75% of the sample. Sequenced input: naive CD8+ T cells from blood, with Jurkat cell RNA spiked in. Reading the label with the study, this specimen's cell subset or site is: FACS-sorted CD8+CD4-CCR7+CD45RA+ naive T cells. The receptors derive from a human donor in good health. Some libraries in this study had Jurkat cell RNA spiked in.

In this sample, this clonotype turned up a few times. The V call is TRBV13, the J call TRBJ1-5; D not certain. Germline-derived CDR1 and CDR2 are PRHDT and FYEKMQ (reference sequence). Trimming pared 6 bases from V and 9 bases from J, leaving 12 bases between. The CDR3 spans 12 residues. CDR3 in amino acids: CASSRHPGPQHF. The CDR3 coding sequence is TGTGCCAGCAGTCGACACCCGGGGCCCCAGCATTTT.

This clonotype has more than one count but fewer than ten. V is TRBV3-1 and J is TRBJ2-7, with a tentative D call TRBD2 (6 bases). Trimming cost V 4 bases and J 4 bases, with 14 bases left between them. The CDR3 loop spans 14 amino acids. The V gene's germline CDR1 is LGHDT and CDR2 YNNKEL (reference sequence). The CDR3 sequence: CASSLGGFAYEQYF. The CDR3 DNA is TGTGCCAGCAGCCTGGGGGGTTTTGCGTACGAGCAGTACTTC.

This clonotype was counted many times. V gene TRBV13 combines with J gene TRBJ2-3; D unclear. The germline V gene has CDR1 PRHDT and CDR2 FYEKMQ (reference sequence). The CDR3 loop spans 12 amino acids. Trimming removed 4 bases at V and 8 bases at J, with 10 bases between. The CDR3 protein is CASSSLGRTQYF. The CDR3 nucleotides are TGTGCCAGCAGCTCCCTCGGACGTACGCAGTATTTT.

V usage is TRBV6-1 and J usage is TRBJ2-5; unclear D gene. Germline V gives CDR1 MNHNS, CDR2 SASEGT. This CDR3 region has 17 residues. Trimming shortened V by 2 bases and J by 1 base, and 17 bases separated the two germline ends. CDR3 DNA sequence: TGTGCCAGCAGTGAACCTTCCGTGGTCGGGTCCCAAGAGACCCAGTACTTC. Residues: CASSEPSVVGSQETQYF.

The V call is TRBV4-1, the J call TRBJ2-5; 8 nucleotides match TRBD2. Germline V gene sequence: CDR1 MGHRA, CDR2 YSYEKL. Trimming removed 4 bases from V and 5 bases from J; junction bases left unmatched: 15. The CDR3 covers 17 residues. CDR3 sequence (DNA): TGCGCCAGCAGCCCCCGCCTAGCGGGCATACCCGCGGAGACCCAGTACTTC. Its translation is CASSPRLAGIPAETQYF.

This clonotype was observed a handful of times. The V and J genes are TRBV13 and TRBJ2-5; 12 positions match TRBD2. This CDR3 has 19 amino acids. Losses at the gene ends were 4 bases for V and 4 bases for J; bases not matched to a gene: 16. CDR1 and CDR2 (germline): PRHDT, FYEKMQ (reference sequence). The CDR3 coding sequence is TGTGCCAGCAGCTACAGGACTAGCGGGGAACCCGGAGATGGAGAGACCCAGTACTTC. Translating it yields CASSYRTSGEPGDGETQYF.

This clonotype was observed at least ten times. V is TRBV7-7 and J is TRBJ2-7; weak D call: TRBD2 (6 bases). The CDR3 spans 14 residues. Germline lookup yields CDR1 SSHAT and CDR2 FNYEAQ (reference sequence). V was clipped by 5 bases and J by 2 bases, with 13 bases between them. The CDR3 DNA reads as TGTGCCAGCAGCCGCGGGACTGGAACCTACGAGCAGTACTTC. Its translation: CASSRGTGTYEQYF.

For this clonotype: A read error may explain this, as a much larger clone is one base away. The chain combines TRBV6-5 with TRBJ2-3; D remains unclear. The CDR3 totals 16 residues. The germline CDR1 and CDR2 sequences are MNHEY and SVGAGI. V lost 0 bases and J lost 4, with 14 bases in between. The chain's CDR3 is CASSYSTIGIADTQYF. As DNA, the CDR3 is TGTGCCAGCAGTTACTCGACGATAGGGATCGCAGATACGCAGTATTTT.

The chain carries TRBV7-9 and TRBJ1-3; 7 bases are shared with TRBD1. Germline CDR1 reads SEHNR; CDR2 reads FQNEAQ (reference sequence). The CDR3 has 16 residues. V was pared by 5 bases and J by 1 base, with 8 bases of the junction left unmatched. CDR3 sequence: CASSEGQLISGNTIYF. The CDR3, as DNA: TGTGCCAGCAGCGAGGGACAGTTAATTTCTGGAAACACCATATATTTT.

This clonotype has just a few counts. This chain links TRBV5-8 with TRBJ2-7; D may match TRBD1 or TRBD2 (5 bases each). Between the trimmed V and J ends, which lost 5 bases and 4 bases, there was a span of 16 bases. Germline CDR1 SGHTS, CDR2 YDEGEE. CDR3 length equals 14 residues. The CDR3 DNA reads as TGTGCCAGCAGTCTCGGGACGTTCGGGTACGAGCAGTACTTC. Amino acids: CASSLGTFGYEQYF.

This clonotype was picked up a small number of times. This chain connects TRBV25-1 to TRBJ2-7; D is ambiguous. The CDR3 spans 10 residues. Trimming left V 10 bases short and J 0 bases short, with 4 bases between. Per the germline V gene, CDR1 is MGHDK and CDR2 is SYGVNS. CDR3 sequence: CATASYEQYF. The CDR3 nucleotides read TGTGCCACGGCCTCCTACGAGCAGTACTTC.

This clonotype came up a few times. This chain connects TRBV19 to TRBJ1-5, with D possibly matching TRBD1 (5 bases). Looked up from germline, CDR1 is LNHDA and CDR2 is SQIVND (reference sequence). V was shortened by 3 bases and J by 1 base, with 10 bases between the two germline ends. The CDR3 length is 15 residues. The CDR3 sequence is CASSMSGYSNQPQHF. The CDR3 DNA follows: TGTGCCAGTAGTATGTCAGGGTACAGCAATCAGCCCCAGCATTTT.

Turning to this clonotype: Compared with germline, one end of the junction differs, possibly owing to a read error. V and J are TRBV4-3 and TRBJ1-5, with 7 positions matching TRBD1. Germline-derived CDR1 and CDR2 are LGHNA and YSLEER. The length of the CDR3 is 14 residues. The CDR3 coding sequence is TGCGCCAGCAGCCAAGACAGGGGGAATCAGCCCCACCATTTT. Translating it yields CASSQDRGNQPHHF.

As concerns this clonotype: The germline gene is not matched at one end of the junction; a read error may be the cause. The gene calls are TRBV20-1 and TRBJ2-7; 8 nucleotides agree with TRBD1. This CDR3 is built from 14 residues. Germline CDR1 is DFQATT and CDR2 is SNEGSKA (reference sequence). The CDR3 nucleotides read TGCAGTGCTAGAGGGACAGGGATCGGTTTGGAGCGGTACTTC. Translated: CSARGTGIGLERYF.

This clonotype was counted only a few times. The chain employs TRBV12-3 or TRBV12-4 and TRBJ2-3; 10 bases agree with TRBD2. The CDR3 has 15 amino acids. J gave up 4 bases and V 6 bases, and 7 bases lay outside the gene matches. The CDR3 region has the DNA TGTGCCAGCAGCAGTCTAGCGGGGGTTCCAGATACGCAGTATTTT. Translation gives CASSSLAGVPDTQYF.

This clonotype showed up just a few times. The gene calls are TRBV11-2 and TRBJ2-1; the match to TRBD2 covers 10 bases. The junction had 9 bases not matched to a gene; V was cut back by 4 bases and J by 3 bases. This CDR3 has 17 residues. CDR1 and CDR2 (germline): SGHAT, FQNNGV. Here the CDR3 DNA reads TGTGCCAGCAGCTCGACTAGCGGGCCCCTCCTCTACAATGAGCAGTTCTTC. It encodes CASSSTSGPLLYNEQFF.

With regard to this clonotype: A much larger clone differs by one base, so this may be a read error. DNA of the CDR3: TGTGCCAGCAGCACGGACAGGAGCTCCTACGAGCAGTACTTC. Translation gives CASSTDRSSYEQYF. The genes are TRBV5-5 and TRBJ2-7; 7 nucleotides match TRBD1. The CDR3 contains 14 residues. Trimming took 4 bases from V and 0 from J; bases not matched to a gene: 4. The germline CDR1 and CDR2 sequences are SGHKS and YYEKEE (reference sequence).

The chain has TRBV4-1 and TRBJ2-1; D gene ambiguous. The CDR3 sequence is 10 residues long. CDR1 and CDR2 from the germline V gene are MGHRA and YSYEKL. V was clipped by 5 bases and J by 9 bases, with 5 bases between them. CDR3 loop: CASSSGEQFF. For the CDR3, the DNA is TGCGCCAGCAGCTCCGGTGAGCAGTTCTTC.

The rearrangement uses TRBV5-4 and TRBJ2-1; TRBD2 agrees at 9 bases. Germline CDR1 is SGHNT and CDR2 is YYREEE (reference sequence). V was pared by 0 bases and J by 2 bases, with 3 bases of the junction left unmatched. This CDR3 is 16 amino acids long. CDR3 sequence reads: CASSLAGGGAYNEQFF. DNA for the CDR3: TGTGCCAGCAGCTTGGCGGGCGGGGGGGCCTACAATGAGCAGTTCTTC. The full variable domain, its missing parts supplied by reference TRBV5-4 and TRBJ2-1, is ETGVTQSPTHLIKTRGQQVTLRCSSQSGHNTVSWYQQALGQGPQFIFQYYREEENGRGNFPPRFSGLQFPNYSSELNVNALELDDSALYLCASSLAGGGAYNEQFFGPGTRLTVL.

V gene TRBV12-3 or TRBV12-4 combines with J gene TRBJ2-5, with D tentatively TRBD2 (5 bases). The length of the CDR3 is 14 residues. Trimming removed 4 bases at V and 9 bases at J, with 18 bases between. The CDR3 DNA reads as TGTGCCAGCAGTTCCCCCGGGATTAGCTCGTCCCAGTACTTC. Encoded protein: CASSSPGISSSQYF.